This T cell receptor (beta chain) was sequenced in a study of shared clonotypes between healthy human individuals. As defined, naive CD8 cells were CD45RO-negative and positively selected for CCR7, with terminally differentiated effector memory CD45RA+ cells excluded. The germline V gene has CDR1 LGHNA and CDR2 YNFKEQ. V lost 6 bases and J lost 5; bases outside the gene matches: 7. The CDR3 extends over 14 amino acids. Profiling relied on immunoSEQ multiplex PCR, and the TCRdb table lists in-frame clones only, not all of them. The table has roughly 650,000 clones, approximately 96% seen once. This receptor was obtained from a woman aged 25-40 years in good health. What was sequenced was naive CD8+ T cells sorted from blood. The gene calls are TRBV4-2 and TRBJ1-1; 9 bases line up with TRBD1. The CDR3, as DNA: TGTGCCAGCAGGGAAAGGACAGGGGTAACTGAAGCTTTCTTT. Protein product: CASRERTGVTEAFF.